This entry lists 21 T cell receptor beta chains sequenced from one sample in a study of technical replicates of blood from a few donors. Clones were read by immunoSEQ multiplex PCR, and TCRdb kept only the in-frame ones, dropping some. The data contain about 73,000 clones, 85% to 95% of them singletons. Specimen: PBMCs. The receptors stem from a human donor in good health. Some clones in this sample may be carry-over from other donors' samples.

The gene calls are TRBV6-6 and TRBJ1-1; tentative D call: TRBD1 (6 bases). CDR3 size: 15 residues. Germline CDR1 is MNHNY and CDR2 is SVGAGI (reference sequence). Trimming took 6 bases from V and 2 from J, leaving 16 bases between them. CDR3 in DNA: TGTGCCAGCAGCTTTACCGGGACAACCAACACTGAAGCTTTCTTT. Translating it yields CASSFTGTTNTEAFF.

In its sample, this clone was seen once. The rearrangement joins TRBV5-3 to TRBJ1-2; TRBD1 is a possible D gene (6 bases). TRBV5-3 is marked as an open reading frame, function uncertain. Trimming took off 0 bases at V and 6 bases at J, with 24 bases between the two ends. The CDR3 is made up of 18 amino acids. CDR3 coding DNA: TGTGCCAGAAGCTTGGCTATGGGACAACCTTATCTCTCGGATGGCTACACCTTC. Translation gives CARSLAMGQPYLSDGYTF.

The rearrangement links TRBV5-1 to TRBJ2-1; perhaps TRBD1 as D (6 bases). V shed 0 bases and J shed 8 bases, with 12 bases lying between them. Per the germline V gene, CDR1 is SGHRS and CDR2 is YFSETQ. The length of the CDR3 is 14 residues. CDR3 DNA: TGCGCCAGCAGCTTGGAACGACCAGGGGATGAGCAGTTCTTC. It translates to CASSLERPGDEQFF.

In its sample, this clone was seen once. This chain connects TRBV9 to TRBJ2-1, with a tentative D call TRBD1 (5 bases). Germline lookup yields CDR1 SGDLS and CDR2 YYNGEE. This CDR3 is 13 amino acids long. The V and J ends lost 4 bases and 9 bases respectively, with 14 bases between them. CDR3 nucleotides: TGTGCCAGCAGCCCCCGGACAAGTCGTGAGCAGTTCTTC. This gives the protein CASSPRTSREQFF. Using reference TRBV9 and TRBJ2-1 for the parts outside the CDR3, the full variable domain is DSGVTQTPKHLITATGQRVTLRCSPRSGDLSVYWYQQSLDQGLQFLIQYYNGEERAKGNILERFSAQQFPDLHSELNLSSLELGDSALYFCASSPRTSREQFFGPGTRLTVL.

J is TRBJ1-1 and V is TRBV7-6; no clear D gene. Trimming took off 2 bases at V and 1 base at J, with 5 bases between the two ends. This CDR3 comprises 13 residues. Per germline, CDR1 SGHVS and CDR2 FNYEAQ. The CDR3 is CASSLQENTEAFF. The DNA for the CDR3 is TGTGCCAGCAGCTTACAGGAGAACACTGAAGCTTTCTTT.

This clone was recorded once. The rearrangement joins TRBV7-2 to TRBJ1-2; TRBD1 matches 9 bases. The ends lost 4 bases at V and 6 bases at J; junction bases unmatched: 3. This CDR3 is built from 13 residues. The V gene's germline CDR1 is SGHTA and CDR2 FQGNSA. The CDR3 here is CASSWGTGNGYTF. Written as DNA, the CDR3 is TGTGCCAGCAGCTGGGGGACAGGGAATGGCTACACCTTC.

Here the CDR3 DNA reads TGTGCCAGTAGTATATACCTAGCGGGTACCGGGGAGCTGTTTTTT. This codes for CASSIYLAGTGELFF. The chain links TRBV19 to TRBJ2-2, with 8 bases lining up with TRBD2. CDR1 and CDR2 (germline): LNHDA, SQIVND (reference sequence). V lost 2 bases and J lost 5; bases outside the gene matches: 4. The CDR3 spans 15 residues.

V is TRBV19 and J is TRBJ2-1, with TRBD2 matching 7 bases. V trimming: 5 bases; J trimming: 5 bases; junction bases outside the gene matches: 18. The CDR3 length is 18 residues. Germline CDR1 LNHDA, CDR2 SQIVND (reference sequence). The DNA for the CDR3 is TGTGCCAGTAGTCTCCTCGCCCTAGCGGTTGGGGCTCACAATGAGCAGTTCTTC. Its protein is CASSLLALAVGAHNEQFF.

The chain links TRBV4-3 to TRBJ2-4, with D maybe TRBD2 (5 bases). CDR1 and CDR2 from the germline V gene are LGHNA and YSLEER. CDR3 length equals 12 residues. V lost 1 base and J 10 bases, leaving 8 bases between the germline ends. DNA of the CDR3: TGCGCCAGCAGCCAAGTTAGAGGGATTCAGTACTTC. It specifies CASSQVRGIQYF.

The chain carries TRBV7-2 and TRBJ2-5, with TRBD1 as a possible D gene (5 bases). Trimming removed 5 bases at V and 1 base at J, with 14 bases between. The CDR3 consists of 15 residues. Germline CDR1 is SGHTA and CDR2 is FQGNSA. The CDR3 here is CASSRSLGAQETQYF. In DNA, the CDR3 is TGTGCCAGCAGCCGATCTTTAGGGGCCCAAGAGACCCAGTACTTC.

This clone was observed once. The V and J genes are TRBV2 and TRBJ1-5; D is ambiguous. V lost 5 bases and J 7 bases, leaving 9 bases between the germline ends. The CDR3 length is 12 residues. Germline V CDR1 and CDR2: SNHLY, FYNNEI. The CDR3 protein is CASSPDEQPQHF. The CDR3 region has the DNA TGTGCCAGCAGTCCAGATGAACAGCCCCAGCATTTT. The whole variable domain, filled in from reference TRBV2 and TRBJ1-5, reads EPEVTQTPSHQVTQMGQEVILRCVPISNHLYFYWYRQILGQKVEFLVSFYNNEISEKSEIFDDQFSVERPDGSNFTLKIRSTKLEDSAMYFCASSPDEQPQHFGDGTRLSIL.

The rearrangement joins TRBV2 to TRBJ2-1; a weak D match, TRBD2 (5 bases). CDR1 is SNHLY, CDR2 FYNNEI, per germline. The CDR3 extends over 12 amino acids. V lost 7 bases to trimming and J lost 9 bases, with 13 bases between them. The CDR3 region is CASKGESPEQFF. For the CDR3, the DNA is TGTGCCAGCAAGGGAGAGTCCCCTGAGCAGTTCTTC.

V is TRBV9 and J is TRBJ2-5; TRBD2 agrees at 9 bases. In germline, CDR1 is SGDLS, CDR2 YYNGEE. The CDR3 contains 16 residues. J gave up 3 bases and V 3 bases, and 9 bases lay outside the gene matches. For the CDR3, the DNA is TGTGCCAGCAGCGGTTCGTTGCAGCGGGGGGAAGAGACCCAGTACTTC. It codes for CASSGSLQRGEETQYF.

V and J are TRBV7-2 and TRBJ1-1; D gene unclear. Germline V gives CDR1 SGHTA, CDR2 FQGNSA. With 3 bases removed from V and 5 bases from J, the gap between germline ends came to 10 bases. The CDR3 has 13 residues. The CDR3 protein is CASSFTEQTEAFF. The DNA for the CDR3 is TGTGCCAGCAGCTTTACTGAACAGACTGAAGCTTTCTTT.

This rearrangement joins TRBV9 to TRBJ2-5; 7 bases agree with TRBD1. The CDR3 runs 16 residues. From germline, CDR1 is SGDLS and CDR2 YYNGEE. The V and J ends lost 3 bases and 4 bases, in that order; junction bases with no gene match: 12. The CDR3 DNA reads as TGTGCCAGCAGCGCGCCTCAGGAAGGGGGCAGAGAGACCCAGTACTTC. It encodes CASSAPQEGGRETQYF. The whole variable domain, filled in from reference TRBV9 and TRBJ2-5, reads DSGVTQTPKHLITATGQRVTLRCSPRSGDLSVYWYQQSLDQGLQFLIQYYNGEERAKGNILERFSAQQFPDLHSELNLSSLELGDSALYFCASSAPQEGGRETQYFGPGTRLLVL.

This clone was seen just once. The chain couples TRBV4-1 to TRBJ2-7; 9 bases map to TRBD1. The CDR3 spans 16 residues. Germline-derived CDR1 and CDR2 are MGHRA and YSYEKL. Trimming cost V 3 bases and J 5 bases; bases outside gene matches: 11. CDR3 amino acids: CASSHPPGQGRNEQYF. For the CDR3, the DNA is TGCGCCAGCAGCCACCCCCCGGGACAGGGTCGCAACGAGCAGTACTTC.

This sequence joins TRBV7-9 and TRBJ2-3, with 13 nucleotides matching TRBD2. Looked up from germline, CDR1 is SEHNR and CDR2 is FQNEAQ (reference sequence). With 4 bases clipped from V and 1 base from J, the junction kept 8 bases outside the gene matches. CDR3 length: 18 amino acids. The CDR3: CASSSSGTSGEGTDTQYF. The DNA of the CDR3 is TGTGCCAGCAGCTCGTCCGGGACTAGCGGGGAAGGCACAGATACGCAGTATTTT.

Note on this clone: Its ends do not fully match the called genes, so a read error is possible. The chain employs TRBV11-2 and TRBJ2-3, with TRBD1 identical over 7 bases. The CDR3 has 12 amino acids. CDR1 and CDR2 from the germline V gene are SGHAT and FQNNGV. CDR3 sequence: CASSLGGKGAAF. As DNA, the CDR3 is TGTGCCAGCAGCTTAGGGGGGAAGGGGGCGGCGTTT.

The rearrangement joins TRBV30 to TRBJ2-3; no definite D call. CDR1 is GTSNPN, CDR2 SVGIG, per germline (reference sequence). Trimming left V 0 bases short and J 0 bases short, with 7 bases between. The CDR3 contains 14 residues. CDR3 sequence reads: CAWSVARSTDTQYF. The DNA for the CDR3 is TGTGCCTGGAGTGTAGCCAGGAGCACAGATACGCAGTATTTT.

This sequence joins TRBV5-4 and TRBJ2-3, with 11 bases that match TRBD2. The CDR3 loop spans 18 amino acids. The V segment lost 4 bases and the J segment 0 bases; nucleotides outside the gene matches: 10. Per germline, CDR1 SGHNT and CDR2 YYREEE (reference sequence). The CDR3 is CASSLPGTSGSSTDTQYF. CDR3 nucleotide sequence: TGTGCCAGCAGCCTACCCGGGACTAGCGGATCTAGCACAGATACGCAGTATTTT.

This chain links TRBV6-1 with TRBJ1-2; D possibly corresponds to TRBD1 (5 bases). From germline, CDR1 is MNHNS and CDR2 SASEGT. Trimming shortened V by 3 bases and J by 11 bases, and 25 bases separated the two germline ends. This CDR3 region has 16 residues. DNA for the CDR3: TGTGCCAGCAGTGAGGCCCCTTCTTGGGGGGAACCACGTTACACCTTC. Its protein product is CASSEAPSWGEPRYTF.